This record covers a single T cell receptor (beta chain). The antigen remains unidentified. This sample stems from a study of blood T cells in healthy people across ages. The length of the CDR3 is 18 residues. The germline V gene has CDR1 SNHLY and CDR2 FYNNEI. The junction had 10 bases not matched to a gene; V was cut back by 3 bases and J by 0 bases. Findings and caveats of the study: Whereas aged donors had fewer naive CD4+ cells, long-lived donors had more of them and higher diversity.

A second roughly 7 to 11 cycle PCR used barcoded and J-beta primers. Each CDR3 protein gets one entry after TCRdb re-called the 5' RACE reads with MiXCR. The sample records about 1.6 million distinct CDR3 sequences, about 35% being singletons. The chain joins TRBV2 to TRBJ1-2, with TRBD1 matching over 10 bases. The sequenced sample consisted of blood. This TCR was recovered from a woman aged 25-40 years in good health. The chain's CDR3 is CASSDDRGLDQANYGYTF. In DNA form, the CDR3 reads TGTGCCAGCAGTGACGACAGGGGGCTTGATCAAGCTAACTATGGCTACACCTTC.